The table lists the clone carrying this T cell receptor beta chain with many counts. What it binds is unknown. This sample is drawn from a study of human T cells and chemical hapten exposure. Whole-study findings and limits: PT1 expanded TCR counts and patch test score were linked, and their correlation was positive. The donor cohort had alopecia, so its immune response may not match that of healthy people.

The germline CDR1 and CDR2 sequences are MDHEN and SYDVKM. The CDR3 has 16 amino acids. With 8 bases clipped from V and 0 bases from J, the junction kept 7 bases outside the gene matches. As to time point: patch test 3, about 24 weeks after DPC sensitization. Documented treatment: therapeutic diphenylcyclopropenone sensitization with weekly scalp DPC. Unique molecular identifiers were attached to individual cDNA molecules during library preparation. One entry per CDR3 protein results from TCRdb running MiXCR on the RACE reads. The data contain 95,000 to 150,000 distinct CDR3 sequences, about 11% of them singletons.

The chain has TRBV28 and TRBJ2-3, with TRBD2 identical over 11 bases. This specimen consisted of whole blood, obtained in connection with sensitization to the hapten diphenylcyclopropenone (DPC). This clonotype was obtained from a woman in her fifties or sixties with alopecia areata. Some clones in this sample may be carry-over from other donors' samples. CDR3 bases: TGTGCCAGCCTTTCTAGCGGGGGGCCTAGCACAGATACGCAGTATTTT. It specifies CASLSSGGPSTDTQYF.